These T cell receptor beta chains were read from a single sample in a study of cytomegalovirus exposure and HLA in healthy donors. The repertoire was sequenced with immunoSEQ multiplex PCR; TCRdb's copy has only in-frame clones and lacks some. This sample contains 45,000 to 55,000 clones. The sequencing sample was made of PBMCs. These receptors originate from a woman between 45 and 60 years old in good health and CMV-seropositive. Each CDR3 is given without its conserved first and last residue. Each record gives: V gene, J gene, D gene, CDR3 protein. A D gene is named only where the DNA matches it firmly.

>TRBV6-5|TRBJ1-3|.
ASSYSLGAGNTIY
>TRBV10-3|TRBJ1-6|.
AISESSLSPLH
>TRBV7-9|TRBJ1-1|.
ASSLSGGNTEAF
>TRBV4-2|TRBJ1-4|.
ASSHYLNEKLF
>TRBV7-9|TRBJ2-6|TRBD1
ASSPWRGQGFSGANVLT
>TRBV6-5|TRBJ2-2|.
ASSKGAGELF
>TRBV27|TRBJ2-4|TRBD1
ASSWDRENIQY
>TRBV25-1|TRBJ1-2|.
ASSGWESGTFFYGYT
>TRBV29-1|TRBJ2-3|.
SVESRAPTDTQY
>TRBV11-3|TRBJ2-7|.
ASSFAGSPYEQY
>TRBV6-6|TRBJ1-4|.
ASSYAGATNEKLF
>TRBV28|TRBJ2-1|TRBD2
ASSLAGGPLNEQF
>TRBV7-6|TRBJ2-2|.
ASSLVQGFTGELF
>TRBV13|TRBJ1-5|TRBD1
ASSLGTGGNQPQH
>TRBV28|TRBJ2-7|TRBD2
ASSSGTSGRQQY
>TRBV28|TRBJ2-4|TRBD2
ASSLRGSGGNIQY
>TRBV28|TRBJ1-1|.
ASRLTGGTEAF
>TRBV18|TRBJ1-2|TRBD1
ASSPSGQGGYGYT
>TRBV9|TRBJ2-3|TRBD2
ASSGELAHSTDTQY
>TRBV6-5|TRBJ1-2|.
ASTPTRAGAYGYT
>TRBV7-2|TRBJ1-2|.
ASSPELLFGGYT
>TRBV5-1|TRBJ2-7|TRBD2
ASSWTPRLADGYEQY